These T cell receptor beta chains were read from a single sample in a study of cytomegalovirus exposure and HLA in healthy donors. TCRdb's table, derived via immunoSEQ multiplex PCR, lists solely in-frame clones and lacks some. Here the sample spans approximately 220,000 clones, roughly 85% being singletons. The source material was PBMCs. The source is a man aged 18-30 years in good health and CMV-seronegative. CDR3s include the opening cysteine and the closing phenylalanine or tryptophan. Each record gives: V gene, D gene, J gene, clone size, CDR3 protein, CDR3 DNA. A D gene is named only where the DNA matches it firmly. Clone size is given for some rows only: seen once, a few or many times, or a class if the clone is expanded.

TRBV6-6	TRBD1	TRBJ1-2	-	CASSLPQGARNYGYTF	TGTGCCAGCAGCCTACCCCAGGGGGCGCGTAACTATGGCTACACCTTC
TRBV30	TRBD2	TRBJ2-3	once	CAWSGLAGTDTQYF	TGTGCCTGGAGTGGGCTAGCGGGGACAGATACGCAGTATTTT
TRBV4-1	-	TRBJ2-5	-	CASSQEGGPYSRGTQYF	TGCGCCAGCAGCCAAGAGGGGGGTCCTTATTCTCGAGGGACCCAGTACTTC
TRBV30	TRBD1	TRBJ1-4	-	CAWRGTGRANEKLFF	TGTGCCTGGAGGGGGACAGGGCGAGCTAATGAAAAACTGTTTTTT
TRBV11-3	-	TRBJ1-1	-	CASSRPDSASTEAFF	TGTGCCAGCAGCCGTCCGGACTCAGCGAGCACTGAAGCTTTCTTT
TRBV4-2	-	TRBJ2-3	-	CASSQDPSVTDTQYF	TGTGCCAGCAGCCAAGATCCGTCGGTTACAGATACGCAGTATTTT
TRBV25-1	TRBD1	TRBJ2-7	-	CASSEPQGVPTYEQYF	TGTGCCAGCAGTGAACCCCAGGGGGTCCCGACCTACGAGCAGTACTTC
TRBV5-1	TRBD1	TRBJ1-6	-	CASSVEPLTGKNSPLHF	TGCGCCAGCAGTGTAGAGCCCCTGACAGGGAAAAATTCACCCCTCCACTTT
TRBV4-2	TRBD2	TRBJ2-3	once	CASSQAGGPSDTQYF	TGTGCCAGCAGCCAAGCGGGGGGGCCATCGGATACGCAGTATTTT
TRBV7-8	-	TRBJ1-5	-	CASSLEMAGPQHF	TGTGCCAGCAGCTTAGAGATGGCGGGGCCCCAGCATTTT
TRBV29-1	-	TRBJ2-1	-	CSVARGAGEQFF	TGCAGCGTTGCCCGGGGGGCAGGGGAGCAGTTCTTC
TRBV19	TRBD2	TRBJ2-1	-	CASSRSLAPRSSYNEQFF	TGTGCCAGTAGTAGGTCACTAGCGCCAAGGAGCTCCTACAATGAGCAGTTCTTC
TRBV10-3	-	TRBJ1-3	-	CAIRAQDVGNTIYF	TGTGCCATCCGGGCACAGGACGTCGGAAACACCATATATTTT
TRBV28	-	TRBJ2-2	-	CASSLNAAGRTGELFF	TGTGCCAGCAGTTTAAACGCGGCAGGGAGGACCGGGGAGCTGTTTTTT
TRBV29-1	-	TRBJ2-7	-	CSVEASGATYEQYF	TGCAGCGTTGAAGCCTCAGGGGCGACCTACGAGCAGTACTTC
TRBV27	-	TRBJ2-5	-	CASRHRRETQYF	TGTGCCAGCAGGCACCGGAGGGAGACCCAGTACTTC
TRBV28	-	TRBJ1-3	-	CASSSGVENTIYF	TGTGCCAGCAGTTCCGGGGTAGAAAACACCATATATTTT
TRBV7-3	-	TRBJ2-5	-	CASSLGGNQETQYF	TGTGCCAGCAGCTTAGGAGGGAACCAAGAGACCCAGTACTTC
TRBV27	-	TRBJ2-1	-	CASMAGTYNEQFF	TGTGCCAGCATGGCAGGAACCTACAATGAGCAGTTCTTC
TRBV5-4	-	TRBJ2-7	-	CASSSLTRGTYEQYF	TGTGCCAGCAGCTCTCTGACCCGGGGAACCTACGAGCAGTACTTC
TRBV5-1	TRBD1	TRBJ2-3	-	CASSLGGPDTQYF	TGCGCCAGCAGCTTAGGGGGCCCAGATACGCAGTATTTT
TRBV27	-	TRBJ1-2	-	CASSFSIPGAYGYTF	TGTGCCAGCAGTTTTAGCATCCCAGGGGCGTATGGCTACACCTTC
TRBV6-4	-	TRBJ1-6	-	CASSDSTIRANSPLHF	TGTGCCAGCAGTGACTCGACCATCAGGGCGAATTCACCCCTCCACTTT
TRBV7-9	TRBD2	TRBJ2-1	few	CASSLSGLAGAGNEQFF	TGTGCCAGCAGCCTCTCGGGACTAGCGGGAGCGGGGAATGAGCAGTTCTTC
TRBV30	TRBD1	TRBJ2-5	-	CAWSRVSGQEGETQYF	TGTGCCTGGAGTCGAGTTTCGGGACAGGAAGGGGAGACCCAGTACTTC
TRBV7-3	TRBD2	TRBJ2-1	-	CASSPSSSGRAIAYNEQFF	TGTGCCAGCAGCCCCTCATCTAGCGGGAGAGCTATAGCCTACAATGAGCAGTTCTTC
TRBV4-2	-	TRBJ2-2	-	CASSQSTQNTGELFF	TGTGCCAGCAGCCAGTCAACTCAAAACACCGGGGAGCTGTTTTTT
TRBV7-2	-	TRBJ2-7	-	CASSPSAPEQYF	TGTGCCAGCAGCCCCTCCGCGCCGGAGCAGTACTTC
TRBV13	-	TRBJ2-2	-	CASSIRPQGLVAGELFF	TGTGCCAGCAGCATACGCCCGCAGGGACTGGTGGCCGGGGAGCTGTTTTTT
TRBV6-5	-	TRBJ2-7	-	CASSYFSSGEQYF	TGTGCCAGCAGTTACTTCTCCTCGGGCGAGCAGTACTTC
TRBV5-5	-	TRBJ1-2	once	CASSPAGVGYTF	TGTGCCAGCAGCCCGGCAGGGGTCGGCTACACCTTC
TRBV18	TRBD1	TRBJ2-2	-	CASSPLQGAAGELFF	TGTGCCAGCTCACCACTGCAGGGGGCAGCCGGGGAGCTGTTTTTT
TRBV9	-	TRBJ1-6	-	CASSLNRNSPLHF	TGTGCCAGCAGCCTCAACAGGAATTCACCCCTCCACTTT
TRBV10-3	-	TRBJ2-7	-	CATNRGGGEGEQYF	TGTGCCACCAACCGCGGAGGGGGCGAGGGCGAGCAGTACTTC
TRBV28	TRBD1	TRBJ2-5	-	CASSLLRTGANQETQYF	TGTGCCAGCAGTTTATTACGGACAGGGGCTAACCAAGAGACCCAGTACTTC
TRBV6-6	TRBD1	TRBJ2-7	few	CASSLQGAQGEQYF	TGTGCCAGCAGCTTACAGGGGGCGCAGGGCGAGCAGTACTTC
TRBV7-2	TRBD2	TRBJ2-3	-	CASSLKLAESDTQYF	TGTGCCAGCAGCTTAAAGCTAGCGGAATCAGATACGCAGTATTTT
TRBV30	-	TRBJ2-6	few	CAWSRERTFSGANVLTF	TGTGCCTGGAGTAGAGAGCGGACCTTCTCTGGGGCCAACGTCCTGACTTTC
TRBV7-6	TRBD2	TRBJ2-1	-	CASSSGLAGGRGYNEQFF	TGTGCCAGCAGCAGTGGGCTAGCGGGAGGCCGGGGGTACAATGAGCAGTTCTTC
TRBV29-1	TRBD1	TRBJ2-1	-	CSVVIQGNEQFF	TGCAGCGTCGTCATACAGGGGAATGAGCAGTTCTTC
TRBV30	-	TRBJ2-5	-	CAWSGAVVAQYF	TGTGCCTGGAGTGGGGCAGTGGTGGCCCAGTACTTC
TRBV6-5	-	TRBJ1-2	-	CASSNPTYGYTF	TGTGCCAGCAGCAACCCGACATATGGCTACACCTTC
TRBV4-2	TRBD1	TRBJ2-7	-	CASSPGQIYEQYF	TGTGCCAGCAGCCCGGGACAGATCTACGAGCAGTACTTC
TRBV5-1	TRBD2	TRBJ2-7	-	CASSRTLAGDSEQYF	TGCGCCAGCAGCAGGACGCTAGCGGGAGACTCCGAGCAGTACTTC
TRBV30	TRBD2	TRBJ2-5	-	CAWRGGWETQYF	TGTGCCTGGAGGGGGGGGTGGGAGACCCAGTACTTC
TRBV4-3	TRBD2	TRBJ2-5	-	CASSQEAGGLETQYF	TGCGCCAGCAGCCAAGAAGCGGGGGGCCTAGAGACCCAGTACTTC
TRBV2	TRBD1	TRBJ2-4	-	CASSADRAAKNIQYF	TGTGCCAGCAGTGCTGACAGGGCGGCCAAAAACATTCAGTACTTC
TRBV7-9	-	TRBJ1-1	-	CASSFPGGEAVDTEAFF	TGTGCCAGCAGCTTCCCGGGGGGGGAGGCGGTGGACACTGAAGCTTTCTTT
TRBV5-1	TRBD2	TRBJ2-2	-	CASSGTSGRTGELFF	TGCGCCAGCAGCGGGACTAGCGGGAGGACCGGGGAGCTGTTTTTT
TRBV27	TRBD2	TRBJ2-7	-	CASKREGLYEQYF	TGTGCCAGCAAGCGGGAGGGCTTATACGAGCAGTACTTC
TRBV5-1	-	TRBJ2-2	-	CASSLAISAGELFF	TGCGCCAGCAGCTTGGCAATTTCAGCCGGGGAGCTGTTTTTT
TRBV28	TRBD1	TRBJ1-5	-	CASSFSTGGGQPQHF	TGTGCCAGCAGTTTTTCGACAGGGGGCGGTCAGCCCCAGCATTTT
TRBV12-5	-	TRBJ2-1	-	CASGLAVGVGGGSNEQFF	TGTGCTAGTGGTTTGGCCGTGGGGGTAGGGGGGGGATCCAATGAGCAGTTCTTC